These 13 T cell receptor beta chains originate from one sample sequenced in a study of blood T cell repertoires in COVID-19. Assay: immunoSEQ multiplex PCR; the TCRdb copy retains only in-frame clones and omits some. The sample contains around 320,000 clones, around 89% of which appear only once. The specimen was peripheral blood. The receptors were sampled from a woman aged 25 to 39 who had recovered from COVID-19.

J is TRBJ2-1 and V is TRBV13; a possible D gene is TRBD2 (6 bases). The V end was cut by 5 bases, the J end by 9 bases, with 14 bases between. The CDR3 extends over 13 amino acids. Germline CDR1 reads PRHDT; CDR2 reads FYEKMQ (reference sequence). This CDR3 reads CASSIRSGSEQFF. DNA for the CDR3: TGTGCCAGCAGCATAAGGTCCGGGAGTGAGCAGTTCTTC.

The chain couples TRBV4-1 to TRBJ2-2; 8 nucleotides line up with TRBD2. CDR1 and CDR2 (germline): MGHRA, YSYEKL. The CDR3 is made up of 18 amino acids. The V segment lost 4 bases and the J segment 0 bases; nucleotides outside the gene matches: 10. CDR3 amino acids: CASSPNPRGGSNTGELFF. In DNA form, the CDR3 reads TGCGCCAGCAGCCCAAACCCCCGCGGGGGGTCGAACACCGGGGAGCTGTTTTTT.

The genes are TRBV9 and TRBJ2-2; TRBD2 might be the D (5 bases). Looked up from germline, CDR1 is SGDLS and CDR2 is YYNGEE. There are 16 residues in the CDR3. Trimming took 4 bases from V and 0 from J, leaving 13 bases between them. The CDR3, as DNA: TGTGCCAGCAGCCCCCCACGGGGAGCGAACACCGGGGAGCTGTTTTTT. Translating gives CASSPPRGANTGELFF.

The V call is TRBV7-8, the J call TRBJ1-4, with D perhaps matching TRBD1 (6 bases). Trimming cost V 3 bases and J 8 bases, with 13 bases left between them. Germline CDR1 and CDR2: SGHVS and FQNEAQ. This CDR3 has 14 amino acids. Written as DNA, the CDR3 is TGTGCCAGCAGCTTTGTTGGGGGGGGCGAAAAACTGTTTTTT. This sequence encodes CASSFVGGGEKLFF.

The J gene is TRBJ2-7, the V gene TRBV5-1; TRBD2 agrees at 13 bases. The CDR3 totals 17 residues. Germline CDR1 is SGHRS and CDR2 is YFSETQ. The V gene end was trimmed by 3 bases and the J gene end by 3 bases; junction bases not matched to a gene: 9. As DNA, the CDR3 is TGCGCCAGCAGCTCCTCCGGGACTAGCGGGGTCTACTACGAGCAGTACTTC. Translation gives CASSSSGTSGVYYEQYF.

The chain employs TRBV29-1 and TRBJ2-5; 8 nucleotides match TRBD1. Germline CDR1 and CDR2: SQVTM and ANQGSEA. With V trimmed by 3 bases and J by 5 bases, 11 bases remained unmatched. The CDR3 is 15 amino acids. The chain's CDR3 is CSVDGTGHRRETQYF. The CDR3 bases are TGCAGCGTTGACGGGACAGGACACCGGCGGGAGACCCAGTACTTC.

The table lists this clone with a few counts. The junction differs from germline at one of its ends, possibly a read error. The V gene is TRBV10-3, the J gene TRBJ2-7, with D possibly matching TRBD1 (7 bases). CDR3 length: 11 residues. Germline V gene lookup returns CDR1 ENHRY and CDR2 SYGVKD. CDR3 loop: CAISEGDRDFF. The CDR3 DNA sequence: TGTGCCATCAGTGAGGGAGACAGGGACTTCTTC.

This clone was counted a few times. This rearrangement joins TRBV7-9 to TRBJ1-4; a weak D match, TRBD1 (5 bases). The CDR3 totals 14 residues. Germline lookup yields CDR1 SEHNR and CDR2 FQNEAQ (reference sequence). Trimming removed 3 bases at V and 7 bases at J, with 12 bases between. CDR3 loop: CASSFPGYGEKLFF. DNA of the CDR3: TGTGCCAGCAGCTTCCCAGGGTACGGTGAAAAACTGTTTTTT.

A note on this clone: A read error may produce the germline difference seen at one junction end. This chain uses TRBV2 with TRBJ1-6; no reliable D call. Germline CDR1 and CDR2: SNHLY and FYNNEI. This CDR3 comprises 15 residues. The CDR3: CASSEDQVVMSPLHF. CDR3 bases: TGTGCCAGCAGCGAAGACCAGGTCGTTATGTCACCCCTCCACTTT.

For the CDR3, the DNA is TGTGCCAGCAGTGTACTAGCGAGAAATGTCAACACAGATACGCAGTATTTT. Its translation: CASSVLARNVNTDTQYF. The chain carries TRBV2 and TRBJ2-3, with 7 positions matching TRBD2. The CDR3 loop spans 17 amino acids. Germline CDR1 reads SNHLY; CDR2 reads FYNNEI. Trimming took 4 bases from V and 2 from J; bases not matched to a gene: 12. The whole variable domain, remainder taken from reference TRBV2 and TRBJ2-3, is EPEVTQTPSHQVTQMGQEVILRCVPISNHLYFYWYRQILGQKVEFLVSFYNNEISEKSEIFDDQFSVERPDGSNFTLKIRSTKLEDSAMYFCASSVLARNVNTDTQYFGPGTRLTVL.

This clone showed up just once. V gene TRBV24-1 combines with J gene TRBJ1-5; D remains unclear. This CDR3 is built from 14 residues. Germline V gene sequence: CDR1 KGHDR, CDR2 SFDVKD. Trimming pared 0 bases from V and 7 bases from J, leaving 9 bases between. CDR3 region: CATSDLDGNQPQHF. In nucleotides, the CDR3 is TGTGCCACCAGTGATTTGGACGGGAACCAGCCCCAGCATTTT.

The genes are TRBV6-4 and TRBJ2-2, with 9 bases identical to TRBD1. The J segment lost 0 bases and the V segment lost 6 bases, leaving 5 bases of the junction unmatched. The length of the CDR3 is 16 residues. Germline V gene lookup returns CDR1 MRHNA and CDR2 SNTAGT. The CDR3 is CASSGQGTSNTGELFF. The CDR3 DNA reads TGTGCCAGCAGCGGACAGGGGACTTCGAACACCGGGGAGCTGTTTTTT.

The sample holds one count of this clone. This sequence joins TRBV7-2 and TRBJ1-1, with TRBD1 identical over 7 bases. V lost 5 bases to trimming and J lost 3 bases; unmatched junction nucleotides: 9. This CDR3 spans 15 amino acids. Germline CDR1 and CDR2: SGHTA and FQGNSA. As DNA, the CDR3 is TGTGCCAGCAGCGTAGACAGGGTCCCCTACACTGAAGCTTTCTTT. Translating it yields CASSVDRVPYTEAFF.